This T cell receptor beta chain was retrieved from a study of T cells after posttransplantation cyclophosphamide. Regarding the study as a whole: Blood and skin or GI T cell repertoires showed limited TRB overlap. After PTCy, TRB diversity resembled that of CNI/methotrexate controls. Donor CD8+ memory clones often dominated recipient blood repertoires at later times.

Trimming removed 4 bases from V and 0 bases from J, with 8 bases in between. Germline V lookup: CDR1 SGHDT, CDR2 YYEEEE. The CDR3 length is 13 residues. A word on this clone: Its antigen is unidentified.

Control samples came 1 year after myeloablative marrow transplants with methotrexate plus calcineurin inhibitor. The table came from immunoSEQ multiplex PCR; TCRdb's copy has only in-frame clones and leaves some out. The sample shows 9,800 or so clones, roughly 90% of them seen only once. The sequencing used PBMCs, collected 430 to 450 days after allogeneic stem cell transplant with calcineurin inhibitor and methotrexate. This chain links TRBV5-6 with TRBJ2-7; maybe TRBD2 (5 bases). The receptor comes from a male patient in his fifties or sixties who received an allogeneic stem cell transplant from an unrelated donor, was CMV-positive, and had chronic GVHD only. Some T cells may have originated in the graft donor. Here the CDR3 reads CASSAGDSYEQYF. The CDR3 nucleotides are TGTGCCAGCAGCGCCGGGGACTCCTACGAGCAGTACTTC. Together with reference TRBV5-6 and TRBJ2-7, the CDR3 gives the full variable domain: DAGVTQSPTHLIKTRGQQVTLRCSPKSGHDTVSWYQQALGQGPQFIFQYYEEEERQRGNFPDRFSGHQFPNYSSELNVNALLLGDSALYLCASSAGDSYEQYFGPGTRLTVT.